This entry lists 26 T cell receptor beta chains sequenced from one sample in a study of T-cell reconstitution after alpha-beta-depleted transplantation in children. The library targeted TCRbeta and was prepared with unique molecular identifiers. TCRdb called the PCR reads again in MiXCR, with one record for every CDR3 protein. The table lists 500,000 to 750,000 distinct CDR3 sequences, 13% of them singletons. This material consisted of PBMCs, mostly from graft donor cells, taken 360 days after TCRalphabeta/CD19-depleted stem cell transplant. The receptor set was obtained from a male patient aged 10 to 17 who had a stem cell transplant for acute myeloid leukemia, so the T cells may come from the graft donor.

This clonotype showed up many times. The V gene is TRBV29-1, the J gene TRBJ2-1; the match to TRBD2 covers 14 bases. Germline V gene sequence: CDR1 SQVTM, CDR2 ANQGSEA. V shed 4 bases, J shed 7 bases, and the junction held 15 bases outside the gene matches. The CDR3 runs to 18 residues. The CDR3 sequence: CSVAGGTSGSRGRNEQFF. In DNA, the CDR3 is TGCAGCGTTGCTGGGGGGACTAGCGGGAGTAGAGGTAGAAATGAGCAGTTCTTC.

In this sample, this clonotype turned up a few times. As DNA, the CDR3 is TGTGCCAGCAGCTTCTGGGGACTAGCGGGAGATACGCAGTATTTT. It translates to CASSFWGLAGDTQYF. This chain uses TRBV5-5 with TRBJ2-3; TRBD2 matches 12 bases. The junction had 3 bases not matched to a gene; V was cut back by 2 bases and J by 5 bases. The CDR3 runs 15 residues. CDR1 is SGHKS, CDR2 YYEKEE, per germline (reference sequence). Drawing the rest from reference TRBV5-5 and TRBJ2-3, the complete variable domain is DAGVTQSPTHLIKTRGQQVTLRCSPISGHKSVSWYQQVLGQGPQFIFQYYEKEERGRGNFPDRFSARQFPNYSSELNVNALLLGDSALYLCASSFWGLAGDTQYFGPGTRLTVL.

The chain uses TRBV28 and TRBJ1-5; D is perhaps TRBD1 (5 bases). Trimming removed 3 bases at V and 6 bases at J, with 15 bases between. The CDR3 runs 15 residues. Germline V gene lookup returns CDR1 MDHEN and CDR2 SYDVKM. The CDR3 region has the DNA TGTGCCAGCAGTTTCATCAGGGCCCAGGGTCAGCCCCAGCATTTT. This encodes CASSFIRAQGQPQHF.

This clonotype was detected a few times. The CDR3 bases are TGTGCCATCAGTGAGTACCCTAGCGGGAGCCTCCACGAGCAGTACTTC. It is translated as CAISEYPSGSLHEQYF. The chain employs TRBV10-3 and TRBJ2-7; 10 bases are shared with TRBD2. The CDR3 spans 16 residues. The V gene's germline CDR1 is ENHRY and CDR2 SYGVKD. The J segment lost 5 bases and the V segment lost 1 base, leaving 8 bases of the junction unmatched.

The chain joins TRBV20-1 to TRBJ2-7; TRBD1 is a possible D gene (6 bases). CDR1 DFQATT and CDR2 SNEGSKA come from the germline V gene (reference sequence). CDR3 length: 12 amino acids. Trimming left V 6 bases short and J 2 bases short, with 11 bases between. The CDR3 coding sequence is TGCAGTGCCCCGGGACACGCCTACGAGCAGTACTTC. Translated: CSAPGHAYEQYF.

The V call is TRBV29-1, the J call TRBJ2-7, with 7 nucleotides matching TRBD1. The length of the CDR3 is 13 residues. The germline V gene encodes CDR1 SQVTM and CDR2 ANQGSEA. The V and J ends lost 5 bases and 2 bases, in that order; junction bases with no gene match: 6. CDR3 sequence: CSVRGQFTYEQYF. The DNA for the CDR3 is TGCAGCGTTCGGGGACAGTTTACCTACGAGCAGTACTTC.

Of note for this clonotype: This may be a read error: a much more frequent sequence differs by one nucleotide. V is TRBV28 and J is TRBJ2-1, with D tentatively TRBD1 (6 bases). Per germline, CDR1 MDHEN and CDR2 SYDVKM. The CDR3 totals 13 residues. CDR3 sequence (DNA): TGTGCCAGCAGGCCACAGGGAAACAATGAGCATTTCTTC. Translated: CASRPQGNNEHFF.

This clonotype was seen only a few times. The V gene is TRBV12-3 or TRBV12-4, the J gene TRBJ2-7; D possibly uses TRBD1 or TRBD2 (5 bases each). CDR3 length: 14 amino acids. V lost 8 bases to trimming and J lost 3 bases, with 17 bases between them. In DNA form, the CDR3 reads TGTGCCAGCGCAAAACTTGGGGGAGTCTACGAGCAGTACTTC. Amino acids: CASAKLGGVYEQYF.

The V call is TRBV11-2, the J call TRBJ2-1, with 8 bases identical to TRBD2. The CDR3 extends over 13 amino acids. Unmatched junction bases numbered 4, after V lost 3 bases and J lost 9 bases. Germline CDR1 reads SGHAT; CDR2 reads FQNNGV. CDR3 nucleotide sequence: TGTGCCAGCAGCTTGGATAGCGGGGTTGAGCAGTTCTTC. Its protein is CASSLDSGVEQFF.

This clonotype has just a few counts. This chain joins TRBV28 and TRBJ2-6; D may be TRBD1 or TRBD2 (6 bases each). The CDR3 has 17 residues. Germline V lookup: CDR1 MDHEN, CDR2 SYDVKM. Deletions cut 3 bases from V and 2 bases from J, with 14 bases between. CDR3 sequence reads: CASSLGGGGTGANVLTF. DNA for the CDR3: TGTGCCAGCAGTTTGGGTGGGGGCGGGACTGGGGCCAACGTCCTGACTTTC.

The chain employs TRBV14 and TRBJ2-2, with D perhaps TRBD2 (7 bases). The V end lost 4 bases, the J end lost 3 bases, and 18 bases lay between the germline ends. The CDR3 runs 17 residues. In germline, CDR1 is SGHDN, CDR2 FVKESK. Here the CDR3 reads CASSLGGLKKDTGELFF. CDR3 nucleotides: TGTGCCAGCAGCCTCGGGGGGCTTAAGAAAGACACCGGGGAGCTGTTTTTT.

This clonotype was counted only a few times. The chain combines TRBV5-1 with TRBJ2-7; D uncertain. Germline V gene sequence: CDR1 SGHRS, CDR2 YFSETQ. V dropped 6 bases and J dropped 2 bases, with 18 bases sitting between them. This CDR3 region has 15 residues. The CDR3: CASIEDYGSTYEQYF. The CDR3 DNA reads TGCGCCAGCATCGAGGATTATGGTTCCACCTACGAGCAGTACTTC.

This clonotype was found many times. The chain couples TRBV4-3 to TRBJ2-7, with 10 bases that match TRBD1. V was pared by 4 bases and J by 6 bases, with 12 bases of the junction left unmatched. The CDR3 is made up of 16 amino acids. Germline V CDR1 and CDR2: LGHNA, YSLEER. The CDR3 loop reads CASSPLSGTGVLEQYF. The DNA for the CDR3 is TGCGCCAGCAGCCCCCTATCCGGGACAGGGGTCCTCGAGCAGTACTTC.

The chain recombines TRBV12-3 or TRBV12-4 with TRBJ2-1; a weak D match, TRBD2 (6 bases). CDR3 size: 12 residues. Trimming took 7 bases from V and 10 from J, leaving 14 bases between them. This CDR3 reads CASTGTRREQFF. CDR3 sequence (DNA): TGTGCCAGCACCGGGACTCGACGAGAGCAGTTCTTC.

The chain couples TRBV28 to TRBJ2-6; 9 positions agree with TRBD1. With V trimmed by 3 bases and J by 2 bases, 2 bases remained unmatched. CDR1 MDHEN and CDR2 SYDVKM come from the germline V gene. The CDR3 totals 16 residues. CDR3 protein: CASSLGQGTGANVLTF. The CDR3 coding sequence is TGTGCCAGCAGTTTGGGACAGGGAACTGGGGCCAACGTCCTGACTTTC.

Ten or more counts support this clonotype. The chain recombines TRBV29-1 with TRBJ2-5, with TRBD2 matching over 7 bases. CDR1 and CDR2 from the germline V gene are SQVTM and ANQGSEA. The length of the CDR3 is 14 residues. The trim removed 3 bases at V and 4 bases at J, leaving 8 bases unmatched. The CDR3 sequence: CSVDGRERGETQYF. CDR3 in DNA: TGCAGCGTTGATGGGCGGGAGCGAGGAGAGACCCAGTACTTC.

This clonotype was counted only a few times. This chain links TRBV7-9 with TRBJ2-2, with 7 bases matching TRBD2. Trimming at V came to 4 bases and at J to 3 bases, leaving 5 bases not matched to a gene. The CDR3 covers 15 residues. The V gene's germline CDR1 is SEHNR and CDR2 FQNEAQ (reference sequence). The CDR3, as DNA: TGTGCCAGCAGCTCTCTAGCGGAGGACACCGGGGAGCTGTTTTTT. Its translation: CASSSLAEDTGELFF.

This clonotype was seen a handful of times. The rearrangement uses TRBV30 and TRBJ2-7; D is unresolved. CDR3 size: 15 residues. Germline CDR1 is GTSNPN and CDR2 is SVGIG (reference sequence). The ends were cut back, 0 bases at V and 1 base at J, with 13 bases in the middle. CDR3 DNA sequence: TGTGCCTGGAGTGTTGGAGACACCAATTCCTACGAGCAGTACTTC. Encoded protein: CAWSVGDTNSYEQYF.

This clonotype came up many times. CDR3 nucleotides: TGCAGCGTTGAAGATGCTGAGGGCTTGTTCTTC. This translates into CSVEDAEGLFF. The chain has TRBV29-1 and TRBJ2-1; weak D call: TRBD2 (5 bases). V shed 0 bases and J shed 15 bases, with 12 bases lying between them. There are 11 residues in the CDR3. Germline CDR1 SQVTM, CDR2 ANQGSEA.

V gene TRBV6-1 combines with J gene TRBJ2-5; 9 nucleotides align to TRBD1. Germline CDR1 reads MNHNS; CDR2 reads SASEGT. The CDR3 is made up of 14 amino acids. V was clipped by 6 bases and J by 4 bases; unmatched bases: 6. The CDR3: CASRQGAGSETQYF. In nucleotides, the CDR3 is TGTGCCAGCAGACAGGGGGCCGGGTCAGAGACCCAGTACTTC.

The gene calls are TRBV28 and TRBJ2-1; unclear D gene. Looked up from germline, CDR1 is MDHEN and CDR2 is SYDVKM. The length of the CDR3 is 13 residues. Deletions cut 3 bases from V and 7 bases from J, with 10 bases between. The CDR3 loop reads CASSFVLLNEQFF. Here the CDR3 DNA reads TGTGCCAGCAGTTTTGTGTTGTTGAATGAGCAGTTCTTC. Combining the CDR3 with reference TRBV28 and TRBJ2-1 gives the whole variable domain DVKVTQSSRYLVKRTGEKVFLECVQDMDHENMFWYRQDPGLGLRLIYFSYDVKMKEKGDIPEGYSVSREKKERFSLILESASTNQTSMYLCASSFVLLNEQFFGPGTRLTVL.

This clonotype was counted only a few times. V is TRBV9 and J is TRBJ2-3; D perhaps matches TRBD2 (6 bases). Germline CDR1 reads SGDLS; CDR2 reads YYNGEE. The CDR3 has 15 residues. V was pared by 0 bases and J by 2 bases, with 10 bases between. The DNA for the CDR3 is TGTGCCAGCAGCGTAGTTGGGACTCCCACAGATACGCAGTATTTT. Amino acids: CASSVVGTPTDTQYF.

The chain is built from TRBV18 and TRBJ1-5; D possibly corresponds to TRBD1 (6 bases). Trimming removed 4 bases at V and 2 bases at J, with 12 bases between. This CDR3 contains 15 residues. The germline CDR1 and CDR2 sequences are KGHSH and LQKENI. CDR3 region: CASSRRGGGNQPQHF. The CDR3 nucleotides are TGTGCCAGCTCACGCCGGGGGGGCGGCAATCAGCCCCAGCATTTT.

Many counts were recorded for this clonotype. The chain recombines TRBV4-1 with TRBJ2-2, with 12 bases lining up with TRBD2. V dropped 3 bases and J dropped 11; count of bases not matched to a gene: 13. This CDR3 has 17 residues. Germline lookup yields CDR1 MGHRA and CDR2 YSYEKL. The CDR3 coding sequence is TGCGCCAGCAGCCAGGAGCTAGCGGGAGGGCTCCCCAGAGAGCTGTTTTTT. Translation gives CASSQELAGGLPRELFF.

This chain uses TRBV3-1 with TRBJ2-3; TRBD2 agrees at 8 bases. The junction had 9 bases not matched to a gene; V was cut back by 6 bases and J by 4 bases. CDR1 is LGHDT, CDR2 YNNKEL, per germline (reference sequence). The CDR3 length is 15 residues. CDR3 DNA: TGTGCCAGCAGGGATGGACCGGGACTAGCAGATACGCAGTATTTT. Protein product: CASRDGPGLADTQYF.

This clonotype has ten or more counts. The J gene is TRBJ2-5, the V gene TRBV5-1; 10 nucleotides align to TRBD2. The CDR3 consists of 15 residues. Looked up from germline, CDR1 is SGHRS and CDR2 is YFSETQ. Germline trimming cut 2 bases from V and 5 bases from J; bases unmatched to any gene: 6. CDR3 sequence (DNA): TGCGCCAGCAGCTTAGGAGCGGGGGGGCGCGAGACCCAGTACTTC. This gives the protein CASSLGAGGRETQYF.